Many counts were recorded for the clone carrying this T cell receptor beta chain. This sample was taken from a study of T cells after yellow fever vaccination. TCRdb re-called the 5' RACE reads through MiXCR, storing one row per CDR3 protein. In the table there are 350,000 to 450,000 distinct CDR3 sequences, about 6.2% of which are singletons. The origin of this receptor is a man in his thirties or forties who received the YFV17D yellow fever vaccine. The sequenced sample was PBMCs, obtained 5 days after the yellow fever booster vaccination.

CDR3: CSARRGQGTHEQYF. The CDR3 DNA is TGCAGTGCTAGGCGGGGACAAGGGACGCACGAGCAGTACTTC. J is TRBJ2-7 and V is TRBV20-1; D is perhaps TRBD1 or TRBD2 (6 bases each). Trimming took off 3 bases at V and 5 bases at J, with 17 bases between the two ends. Germline-derived CDR1 and CDR2 are DFQATT and SNEGSKA (reference sequence). The length of the CDR3 is 14 residues.